These T cell receptor beta chains were read from a single sample in a study of blood T cell repertoires in COVID-19. Only in-frame clones appear in the TCRdb table, and some are missing; sequencing was by immunoSEQ multiplex PCR. The data show some 270,000 clones, with approximately 90% seen just once and approximately 4% held by the top ten. Sequencing used PBMCs or T cells enriched from blood (not recorded which). The source is a woman in her 30s with acute COVID-19. Each CDR3 is given with its conserved first and last residue. A D gene is named only where the DNA matches it firmly. The size of a clone is reported for some rows only, either as once, few or many, or as a class for expanded clones.

V gene	clone size	J gene	D gene	CDR3 protein	CDR3 DNA
TRBV27	NA	TRBJ2-1	TRBD2	CASSFGLGGLAYNEQFF	TGTGCCAGCAGTTTTGGACTAGGTGGACTGGCCTACAATGAGCAGTTCTTC
TRBV7-2	NA	TRBJ2-7	NA	CASSLGPLYEQYF	TGTGCCAGCAGCTTAGGGCCCTTATACGAGCAGTACTTC
TRBV5-4	NA	TRBJ2-7	NA	CASSPDSYEQYF	TGTGCCAGCAGCCCAGACTCCTACGAGCAGTACTTC
TRBV6-5	NA	TRBJ2-2	NA	CAGLGVTGELFF	TGTGCCGGATTAGGGGTTACCGGGGAGCTGTTTTTT
TRBV5-6	NA	TRBJ1-6	NA	CASSFPNSPLHF	TGTGCCAGCAGCTTTCCGAATTCACCCCTCCACTTT
TRBV7-3	NA	TRBJ2-1	TRBD2	CASSSLAGVEQFF	TGTGCCAGCAGCTCGCTAGCGGGAGTGGAGCAGTTCTTC
TRBV11-1	NA	TRBJ2-7	TRBD1	CASSLSRYDRENEQYF	TGTGCCAGCAGCTTATCCCGATACGACAGGGAGAACGAGCAGTACTTC
TRBV10-3	NA	TRBJ2-2	TRBD2	CAISGAERGRAGTGELFF	TGTGCCATCAGTGGGGCTGAGCGCGGGAGGGCCGGAACCGGGGAGCTGTTTTTT
TRBV5-1	NA	TRBJ2-7	TRBD2	CASSLGTSGSTYEQYF	TGCGCCAGCAGCCTCGGGACTAGCGGGAGTACATACGAGCAGTACTTC
TRBV5-8	NA	TRBJ1-4	TRBD1	CASSAGQGGHEKLFF	TGTGCCAGCAGCGCAGGACAGGGGGGTCATGAAAAACTGTTTTTT
TRBV19	NA	TRBJ2-7	TRBD1	CASSIAETGAYEQYF	TGTGCCAGTAGTATAGCCGAGACAGGGGCCTACGAGCAGTACTTC
TRBV28	NA	TRBJ1-1	TRBD1	CASSPRTGMTEAFF	TGTGCCAGCAGTCCACGGACAGGGATGACTGAAGCTTTCTTT
TRBV5-1	once	TRBJ1-6	NA	CASSLTGGQGGSPLHF	TGCGCCAGCAGCCTGACCGGGGGGCAGGGTGGGTCACCCCTCCACTTT
TRBV28	NA	TRBJ2-1	NA	CASSPIEELVRNEQFF	TGTGCCAGCAGTCCGATTGAAGAACTGGTGAGGAATGAGCAGTTCTTC
TRBV5-5	NA	TRBJ1-1	NA	CASSLEPYRVAEAFF	TGTGCCAGCAGCTTGGAGCCCTACAGGGTGGCTGAAGCTTTCTTT
TRBV28	NA	TRBJ1-3	NA	CASSKLTGSYSGNTIYF	TGTGCCAGCAGCAAACTCACAGGGAGTTATTCTGGAAACACCATATATTTT
TRBV13	NA	TRBJ1-2	TRBD1	CASSLGRDSTGYGYTF	TGTGCCAGCAGCTTAGGCAGGGACAGCACAGGGTATGGCTACACCTTC
TRBV6-5	NA	TRBJ1-5	TRBD1	CASSYGTGKDQPQHF	TGTGCCAGCAGTTACGGGACAGGGAAGGACCAGCCCCAGCATTTT
TRBV28	NA	TRBJ2-1	TRBD1	CASLVGTGNGEQFF	TGTGCCAGCTTAGTCGGGACAGGGAACGGTGAGCAGTTCTTC
TRBV7-3	once	TRBJ2-3	NA	CASSLGGSRTDTQYF	TGTGCCAGCAGCTTAGGCGGATCTCGGACAGATACGCAGTATTTT
TRBV19	NA	TRBJ2-1	NA	CASSRSDLPVFF	TGTGCCAGTAGTCGAAGCGACTTACCGGTTTTCTTC
TRBV7-6	NA	TRBJ2-7	TRBD2	CASSSPGLGPEQYF	TGTGCCAGCAGCTCACCGGGACTAGGGCCCGAGCAGTACTTC
TRBV27	NA	TRBJ2-7	TRBD2	CASSPGTATSGRDASSYEQYF	TGTGCCAGCAGCCCCGGGACGGCGACTAGCGGAAGGGACGCCAGCTCCTACGAGCAGTACTTC
TRBV4-3	NA	TRBJ1-3	NA	CASSQEATRSGNTIYF	TGCGCCAGCAGCCAAGAAGCGACCCGCTCTGGAAACACCATATATTTT
TRBV6-5	NA	TRBJ1-5	NA	CASQVRGSNQPQHF	TGTGCCAGCCAGGTCCGGGGTAGCAATCAGCCCCAGCATTTT
TRBV18	NA	TRBJ2-6	NA	CASSPPPGQQQSSGANVLTF	TGTGCCAGCTCACCCCCTCCCGGGCAGCAACAAAGCTCTGGGGCCAACGTCCTAACTTTC
TRBV1	NA	TRBJ1-3	NA	CTSSQTHSGNTIYF	TGCACCAGCAGCCAGACACACTCTGGAAACACCATATATTTT
TRBV7-9	NA	TRBJ2-1	NA	CASSLGAGTYNEQFF	TGTGCCAGCAGCTTAGGGGCGGGAACCTACAATGAGCAGTTCTTC
TRBV28	NA	TRBJ1-5	TRBD1	CASRTGAAQPQHF	TGTGCCAGCCGGACAGGGGCAGCTCAGCCCCAGCATTTT
TRBV27	NA	TRBJ1-6	TRBD1	CASSLSGTGTNYNSPLHF	TGTGCCAGCAGTTTATCGGGGACAGGAACCAACTATAATTCACCCCTCCACTTT
TRBV10-1	NA	TRBJ2-7	TRBD1	CAIPTGLTSYEQYF	TGCGCCATACCGACAGGGCTAACTTCCTACGAGCAGTACTTC
TRBV7-9	NA	TRBJ2-1	TRBD2	CASRAFAGDRNNEQFF	TGTGCCAGCAGGGCTTTCGCGGGAGATCGCAACAATGAGCAGTTCTTC
TRBV5-1	NA	TRBJ2-7	TRBD1	CASSSTQGAYEQYF	TGCGCCAGCAGCTCAACCCAGGGGGCGTACGAGCAGTACTTC
TRBV9	NA	TRBJ2-5	TRBD2	CASSVGALAGTSETQYF	TGTGCCAGCAGCGTAGGGGCACTAGCGGGAACTTCGGAGACCCAGTACTTC
TRBV29-1	NA	TRBJ2-3	TRBD1	CSVPDRGPRTDTQYF	TGCAGCGTACCCGACAGGGGGCCCAGGACAGATACGCAGTATTTT
TRBV6-5	once	TRBJ1-4	NA	CASSYSLQPNEKLFF	TGTGCCAGCAGTTACTCGTTACAGCCAAATGAAAAACTGTTTTTT
TRBV7-8	few	TRBJ2-3	TRBD2	CASSWTAREGTDTQYF	TGTGCCAGCAGCTGGACGGCGCGGGAGGGCACAGATACGCAGTATTTT
TRBV29-1	NA	TRBJ2-2	TRBD1	CSVGGTGGENTGELFF	TGCAGCGTTGGTGGGACAGGGGGAGAAAACACCGGGGAGCTGTTTTTT
TRBV18	once	TRBJ1-2	NA	CASSPDHGQGIYGYTF	TGTGCCAGCTCACCAGATCACGGACAAGGGATCTATGGCTACACCTTC
TRBV5-1	once	TRBJ1-1	TRBD1	CASSWGDREGSEAFF	TGCGCCAGCAGCTGGGGGGACAGGGAGGGCTCTGAAGCTTTCTTT
TRBV27	NA	TRBJ2-1	NA	CASSGIGVGEQFF	TGTGCCAGCAGCGGGATAGGTGTCGGTGAGCAGTTCTTC
TRBV3-1/TRBV3-2	NA	TRBJ2-2	TRBD1	CASSHQDRVNTGELFF	TGTGCCAGCAGCCATCAGGACAGGGTGAACACCGGGGAGCTGTTTTTT
TRBV7-3	NA	TRBJ2-1	NA	CASSPSGVGEQFF	TGTGCCAGCAGCCCCTCCGGGGTCGGTGAGCAGTTCTTC